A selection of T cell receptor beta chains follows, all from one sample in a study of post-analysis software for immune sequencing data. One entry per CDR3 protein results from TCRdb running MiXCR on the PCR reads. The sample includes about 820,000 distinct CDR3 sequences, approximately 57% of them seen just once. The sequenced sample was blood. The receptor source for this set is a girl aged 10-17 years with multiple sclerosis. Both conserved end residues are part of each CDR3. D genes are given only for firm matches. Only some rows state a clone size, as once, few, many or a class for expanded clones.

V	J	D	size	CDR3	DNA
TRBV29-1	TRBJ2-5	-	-	CSAKWWGGEETQYF	TGCAGCGCTAAGTGGTGGGGCGGGGAAGAGACCCAGTACTTC
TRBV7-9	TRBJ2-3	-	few	CASSLGLADLTDTQYF	TGTGCCAGCAGCTTAGGATTAGCGGACCTCACAGATACGCAGTATTTT
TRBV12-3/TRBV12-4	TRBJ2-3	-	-	CASSLAKADTQYF	TGTGCCAGCAGTTTAGCGAAGGCGGATACGCAGTATTTT
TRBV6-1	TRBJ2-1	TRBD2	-	CAGASGRAGYNEQFF	TGTGCCGGCGCCAGCGGGAGGGCCGGTTACAATGAGCAGTTCTTC
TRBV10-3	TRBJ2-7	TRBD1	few	CAISGRGQGSYEQYF	TGTGCCATCAGCGGTAGGGGACAGGGCTCCTACGAGCAGTACTTC
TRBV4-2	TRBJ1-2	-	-	CASSQDMAAGVYTF	TGTGCCAGCAGCCAAGATATGGCAGCTGGGGTTTACACCTTC
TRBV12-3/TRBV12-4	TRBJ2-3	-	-	CASTGLTVPDTQYF	TGTGCCAGCACGGGTTTGACGGTACCAGATACGCAGTATTTT
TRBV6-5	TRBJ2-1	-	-	CASSRGGGAYNEQFF	TGTGCCAGCAGCAGAGGAGGGGGTGCCTACAATGAGCAGTTCTTC
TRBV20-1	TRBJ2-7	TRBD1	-	CSARRPPGTGGSYEQYF	TGCAGTGCTAGACGCCCCCCCGGGACAGGTGGCTCCTACGAGCAGTACTTC
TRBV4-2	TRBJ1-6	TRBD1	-	CASSQDGTGLYNSPLHF	TGTGCCAGCAGCCAAGATGGGACAGGTTTATATAATTCACCCCTCCACTTT
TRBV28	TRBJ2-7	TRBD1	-	CASSSQRDRVTYEQYF	TGTGCCAGCAGTTCCCAGCGGGACAGGGTAACCTACGAGCAGTACTTC
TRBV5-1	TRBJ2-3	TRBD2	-	CASSMTSGSLGNTQYF	TGCGCCAGCAGCATGACTAGCGGGAGCTTGGGCAATACGCAGTATTTT
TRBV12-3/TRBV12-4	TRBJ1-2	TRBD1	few	CASSFSRDRAGYTF	TGTGCCAGCAGTTTTTCCCGGGACAGGGCTGGCTACACCTTC
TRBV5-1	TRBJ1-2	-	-	CASSLVVRATRSYGYTF	TGCGCCAGCAGCTTGGTTGTCAGGGCGACCAGATCTTATGGCTACACCTTC
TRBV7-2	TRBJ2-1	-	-	CASSFPGRTTYNEQFF	TGTGCCAGCAGCTTCCCGGGCAGGACTACATACAATGAGCAGTTCTTC
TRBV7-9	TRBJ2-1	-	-	CASSFLQGLANEQFF	TGTGCCAGCAGCTTTCTACAGGGTCTGGCCAATGAGCAGTTCTTC
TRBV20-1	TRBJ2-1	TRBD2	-	CSARSGSFSYNEQFF	TGCAGTGCGCGGAGCGGGAGCTTCTCCTACAATGAGCAGTTCTTC
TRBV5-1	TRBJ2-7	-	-	CASSPRVGDEQYF	TGCGCCAGCAGCCCCCGGGTTGGCGACGAGCAGTACTTC
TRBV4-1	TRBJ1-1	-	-	CASSLGQTLNTEAFF	TGCGCCAGCAGCCTAGGACAGACGCTGAACACTGAAGCTTTCTTT
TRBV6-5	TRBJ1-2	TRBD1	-	CASRPGTGVNYGYTF	TGTGCCAGCAGGCCCGGGACAGGAGTTAACTATGGCTACACCTTC
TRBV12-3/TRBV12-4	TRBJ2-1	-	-	CASSQLPELQDEQFF	TGTGCCAGCAGTCAACTTCCAGAACTACAGGATGAGCAGTTCTTC
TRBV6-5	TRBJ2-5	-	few	CASRDRPQETQYF	TGTGCCAGCAGAGACAGGCCCCAAGAGACCCAGTACTTC
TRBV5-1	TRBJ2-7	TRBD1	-	CASSGIAGTGDEQYF	TGCGCCAGCAGCGGGATAGCCGGGACAGGGGACGAGCAGTACTTC
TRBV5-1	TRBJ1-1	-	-	CASRGGAQNTEAFF	TGCGCCAGCAGGGGAGGGGCCCAGAACACTGAAGCTTTCTTT
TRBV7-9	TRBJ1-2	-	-	CASSLPQGVNYGYTF	TGTGCCAGCAGCTTACCCCAGGGTGTCAACTATGGCTACACCTTC
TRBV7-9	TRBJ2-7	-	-	CASSQEFTYEQYF	TGTGCCAGCAGCCAGGAATTCACCTACGAGCAGTACTTC
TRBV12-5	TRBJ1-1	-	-	CASGSPGSFTEAFF	TGTGCTAGTGGCTCACCGGGGTCGTTCACTGAAGCTTTCTTT
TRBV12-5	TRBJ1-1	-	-	CASGLGSGLNTEAFF	TGTGCTAGTGGTTTGGGTAGTGGACTGAACACTGAAGCTTTCTTT
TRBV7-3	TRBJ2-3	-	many	CASSADPTSTQYF	TGTGCCAGCAGCGCGGACCCTACGAGTACGCAGTATTTT
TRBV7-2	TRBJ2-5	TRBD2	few	CASSLVGLAGAAWETQYF	TGTGCCAGCAGCTTGGTGGGACTAGCGGGAGCGGCGTGGGAGACCCAGTACTTC
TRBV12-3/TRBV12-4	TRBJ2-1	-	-	CASSLERWDNEQFF	TGTGCCAGCAGTTTAGAGAGATGGGACAATGAGCAGTTCTTC
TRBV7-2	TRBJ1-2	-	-	CASSLGRLYGYTF	TGTGCCAGCAGCCTGGGACGGCTCTATGGCTACACCTTC
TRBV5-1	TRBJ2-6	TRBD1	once	CASSHGTGPSGANVLTF	TGCGCCAGCAGCCACGGGACAGGCCCCTCTGGGGCCAACGTCCTGACTTTC
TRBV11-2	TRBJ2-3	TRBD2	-	CASSLRGRGFGLTDTQYF	TGTGCCAGCAGCTTACGCGGGAGAGGGTTCGGACTGACAGATACGCAGTATTTT
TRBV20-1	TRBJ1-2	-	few	CSAPQQDYGYTF	TGCAGTGCCCCGCAACAGGACTATGGCTACACCTTC
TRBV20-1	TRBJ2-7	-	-	CSARGGGSWDEQYF	TGCAGTGCTAGGGGGGGAGGCTCCTGGGATGAGCAGTACTTC
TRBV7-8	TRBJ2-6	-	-	CASTPVGGQYYSGADVLTF	TGTGCCAGCACCCCAGTCGGGGGGCAATACTACTCTGGGGCCGACGTCCTGACTTTC
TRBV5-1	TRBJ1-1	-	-	CASSLDARGNTEAFF	TGCGCCAGCAGCTTGGATGCCAGGGGGAACACTGAAGCTTTCTTT
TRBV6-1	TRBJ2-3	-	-	CASIGGRLNTDTQYF	TGTGCCAGCATTGGGGGGAGACTCAACACAGATACGCAGTATTTT
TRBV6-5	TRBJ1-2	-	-	CASSYGERYGYTF	TGTGCCAGCAGTTACGGGGAGAGATATGGCTACACCTTC
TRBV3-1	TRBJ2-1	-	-	CASNRFFDEQFF	TGTGCCAGCAACCGTTTCTTCGATGAGCAGTTCTTC
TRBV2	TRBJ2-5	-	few	CASRGGRETQYF	TGTGCCAGCAGGGGGGGCAGGGAGACCCAGTACTTC
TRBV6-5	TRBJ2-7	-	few	CASSAPGKPYEQYF	TGTGCCAGCAGCGCGCCGGGCAAGCCCTACGAGCAGTACTTC
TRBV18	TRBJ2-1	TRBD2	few	CASSTDRRLAGNSYNEQFF	TGTGCCAGCTCTACGGACAGACGCCTAGCGGGAAACTCCTACAATGAGCAGTTCTTC
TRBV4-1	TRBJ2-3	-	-	CASSQEGIRSGTQYF	TGCGCCAGCAGCCAAGAAGGTATTCGGAGCGGCACGCAGTATTTT